This TCR beta chain derives from a study of cytomegalovirus exposure and HLA in healthy donors. Study conclusions and caveats: The only immune exposure information that was available was CMV serostatus. More than 15,000 TCR beta sequences were associated with HLA alleles at 0.05 false discovery rate in a later analysis.

In the PCR, 60 Vbeta and 13 Jbeta primers were used. Assay: immunoSEQ multiplex PCR; the TCRdb copy retains only in-frame clones and omits some. The sample holds 150,000 to 200,000 clones; more than 60% are singletons and the top ten take under 9%. CDR3 size: 16 residues. Germline values: CDR1 SEHNR, CDR2 FQNEAQ (reference sequence). Remarks on this clone: As yet, its antigen is unknown. Germline is not matched at one junction end, which may reflect a read error.

The chain combines TRBV7-9 with TRBJ2-1; 9 nucleotides match TRBD1. Sequences were obtained from PBMCs. This sequence was found in a woman between 35 and 50 years old in good health and CMV-seropositive. Here the CDR3 DNA reads TGTTCCAGCAGCCTCCTCGGACAGGGGATCTACAATGAGCAGTTCTTC. Its protein is CSSSLLGQGIYNEQFF.